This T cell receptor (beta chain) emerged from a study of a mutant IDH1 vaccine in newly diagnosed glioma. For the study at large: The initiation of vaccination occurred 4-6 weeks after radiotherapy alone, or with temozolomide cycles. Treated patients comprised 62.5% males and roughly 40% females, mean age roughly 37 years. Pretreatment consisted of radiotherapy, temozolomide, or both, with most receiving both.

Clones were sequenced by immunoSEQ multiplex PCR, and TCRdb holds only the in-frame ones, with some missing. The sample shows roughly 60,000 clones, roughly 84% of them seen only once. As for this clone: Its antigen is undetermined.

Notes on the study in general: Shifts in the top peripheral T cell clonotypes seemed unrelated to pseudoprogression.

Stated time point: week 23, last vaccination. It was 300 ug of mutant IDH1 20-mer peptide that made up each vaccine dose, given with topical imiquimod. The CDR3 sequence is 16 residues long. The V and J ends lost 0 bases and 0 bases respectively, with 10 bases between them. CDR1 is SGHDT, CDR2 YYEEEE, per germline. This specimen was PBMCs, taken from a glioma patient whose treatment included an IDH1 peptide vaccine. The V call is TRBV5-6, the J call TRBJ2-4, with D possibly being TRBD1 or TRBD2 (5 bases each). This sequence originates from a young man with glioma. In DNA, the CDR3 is TGTGCCAGCAGCTTGGTGGGGGATCTAGCCAAAAACATTCAGTACTTC. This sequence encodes CASSLVGDLAKNIQYF.